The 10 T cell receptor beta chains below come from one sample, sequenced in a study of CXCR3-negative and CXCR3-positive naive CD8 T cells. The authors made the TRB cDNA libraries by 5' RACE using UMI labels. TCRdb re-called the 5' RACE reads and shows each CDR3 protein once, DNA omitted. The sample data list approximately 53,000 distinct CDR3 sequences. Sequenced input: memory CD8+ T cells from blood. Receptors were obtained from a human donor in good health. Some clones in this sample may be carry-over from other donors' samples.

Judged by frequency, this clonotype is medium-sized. CDR3 protein: CASSERTDTGELFF. J is TRBJ2-2 and V is TRBV6-4. CDR3 size: 14 residues. Looked up from germline, CDR1 is MRHNA and CDR2 is SNTAGT.

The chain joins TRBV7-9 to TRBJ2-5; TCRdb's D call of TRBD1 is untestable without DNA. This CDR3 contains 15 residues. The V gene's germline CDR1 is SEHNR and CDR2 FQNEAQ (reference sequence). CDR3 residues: CASSSPPNPRETQYF.

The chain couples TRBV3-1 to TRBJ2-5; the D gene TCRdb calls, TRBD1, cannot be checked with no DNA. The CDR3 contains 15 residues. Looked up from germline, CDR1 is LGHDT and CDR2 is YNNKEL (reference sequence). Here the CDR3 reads CASSPRSAGQETQYF.

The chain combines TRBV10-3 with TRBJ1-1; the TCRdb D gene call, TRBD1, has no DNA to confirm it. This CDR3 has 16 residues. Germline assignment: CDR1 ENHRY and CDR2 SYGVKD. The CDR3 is CAISESGGRMNTEAFF.

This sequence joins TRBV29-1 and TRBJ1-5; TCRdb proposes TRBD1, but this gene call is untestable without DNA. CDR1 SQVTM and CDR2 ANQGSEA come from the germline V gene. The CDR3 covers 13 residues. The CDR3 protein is CSVGDRGDQPQHF.

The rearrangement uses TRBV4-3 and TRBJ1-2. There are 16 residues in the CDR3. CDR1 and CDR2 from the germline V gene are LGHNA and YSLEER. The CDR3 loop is CASSKGVGGQGYGYTF.

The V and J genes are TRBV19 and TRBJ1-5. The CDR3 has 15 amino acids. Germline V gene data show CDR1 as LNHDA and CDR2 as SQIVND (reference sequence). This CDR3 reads CASSIDSYSNQPQHF.

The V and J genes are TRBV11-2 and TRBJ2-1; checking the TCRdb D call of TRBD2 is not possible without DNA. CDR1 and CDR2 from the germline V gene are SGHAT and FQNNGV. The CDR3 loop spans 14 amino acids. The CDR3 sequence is CASRSPGGYNEQFF.

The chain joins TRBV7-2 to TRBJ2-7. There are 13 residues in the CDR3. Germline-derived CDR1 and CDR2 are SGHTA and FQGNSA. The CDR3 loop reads CASRDFTGYEQYF.

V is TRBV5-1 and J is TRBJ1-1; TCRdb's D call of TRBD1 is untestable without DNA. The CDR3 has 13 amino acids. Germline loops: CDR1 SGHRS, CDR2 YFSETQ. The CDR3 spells CASSSTGYTEAFF.